The clone carrying this T cell receptor beta chain is medium-sized within its sample. These data come from a study of metastatic and nonmetastatic thyroid tumors. TCRdb re-processed the PCR reads through MiXCR. The top ten clones hold roughly 14% of a sample with approximately 17,000 clones, 25% to 30% of them seen once. All patients were treatment-naive before thyroid surgery. The CDR3 totals 15 residues. Losses at the gene ends were 11 bases for V and 3 bases for J; bases not matched to a gene: 11. Germline values: CDR1 KGHDR, CDR2 SFDVKD. The rearrangement uses TRBV24-1 and TRBJ2-3; 9 bases are shared with TRBD2. This receptor was taken from a female donor with papillary thyroid cancer or a benign thyroid nodule (not recorded which). Some clones in this sample may be carry-over from other donors' samples. Specimen: adjacent normal tissue. CDR3 protein: CAIFRGLAQTDTQYF. CDR3 DNA: TGTGCCATCTTCCGGGGACTAGCTCAAACAGATACGCAGTATTTT.